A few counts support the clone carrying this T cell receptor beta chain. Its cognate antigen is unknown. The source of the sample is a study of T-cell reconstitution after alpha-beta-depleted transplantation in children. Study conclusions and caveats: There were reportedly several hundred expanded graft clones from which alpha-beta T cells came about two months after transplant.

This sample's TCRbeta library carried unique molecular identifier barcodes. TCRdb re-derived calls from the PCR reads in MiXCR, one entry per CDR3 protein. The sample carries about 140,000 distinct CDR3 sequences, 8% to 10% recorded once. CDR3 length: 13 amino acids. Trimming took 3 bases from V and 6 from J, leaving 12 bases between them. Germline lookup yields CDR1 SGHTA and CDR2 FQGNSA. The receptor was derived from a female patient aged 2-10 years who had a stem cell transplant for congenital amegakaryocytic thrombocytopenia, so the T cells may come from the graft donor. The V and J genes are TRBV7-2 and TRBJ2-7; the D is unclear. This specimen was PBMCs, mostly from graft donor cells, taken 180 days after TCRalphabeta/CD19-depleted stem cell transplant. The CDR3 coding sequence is TGTGCCAGCAGCTTCCTTAGGGCTAGCGAGCAGTACTTC. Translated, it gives CASSFLRASEQYF.